This TCR beta chain was sequenced during a study of T-cell memory formation after mild COVID-19. Worth noting for this clonotype: The target antigen is unknown.

Employing constant-segment primers, 5'RACE generated TCR alpha and TCR beta cDNA libraries bearing sample barcodes and UMIs. TCRdb used MiXCR to reprocess the 5' RACE reads, holding one entry per CDR3 protein. The sample holds some 190,000 distinct CDR3 sequences; 15% to 20% are singletons and the top ten take roughly 2.3%. Study-wide points: Clones that contracted from day 15 to 85 had balanced CD4/CD8; later expanders were CD4+ biased.

Germline V gene sequence: CDR1 SGHNT, CDR2 YENEEA. This CDR3 is 13 amino acids long. Trimming shortened V by 2 bases and J by 1 base, and 6 bases separated the two germline ends. The receptor's source is an adult woman who had mild COVID-19 (a few samples of this study predate the infection). Cell type and time point are not known. Sequenced sample: PBMCs or a T cell subset sorted from them (not recorded which). The chain has TRBV11-3 and TRBJ2-7; D uncertain. The CDR3 nucleotides read TGTGCCAGCAGCTTAATCGGTTCCTACGAGCAGTACTTC. Translating gives CASSLIGSYEQYF.